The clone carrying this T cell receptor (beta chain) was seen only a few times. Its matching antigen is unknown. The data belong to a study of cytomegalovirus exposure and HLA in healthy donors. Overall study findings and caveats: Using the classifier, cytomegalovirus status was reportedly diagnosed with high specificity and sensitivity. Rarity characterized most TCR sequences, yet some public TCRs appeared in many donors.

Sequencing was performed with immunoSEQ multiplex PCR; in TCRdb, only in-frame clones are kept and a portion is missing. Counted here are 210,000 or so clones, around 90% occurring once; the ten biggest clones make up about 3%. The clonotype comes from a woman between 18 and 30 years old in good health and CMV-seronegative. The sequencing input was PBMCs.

In nucleotides, the CDR3 is TGCGCCAGCAGCCAAGGCTTTGGTGGGAGGGCCTACGAGCAGTACTTC. Residues: CASSQGFGGRAYEQYF. The rearrangement joins TRBV4-1 to TRBJ2-7; 7 bases match TRBD2. The CDR3 totals 16 residues. Trimming cost V 1 base and J 2 bases; bases outside gene matches: 8. Germline CDR1 and CDR2: MGHRA and YSYEKL.